This passage covers 15 T cell receptor beta chains from one sample sequenced in a study of blood T cell repertoires in COVID-19 (dated by TCRdb to 2018 to 2020). The protocol used for the library was the immunoSEQ multiplex PCR assay. Sourced from immuneACCESS, this table was stored by TCRdb with only in-frame sequences that have V and J called. A share of the clones is absent; for the studies checked, an unresolved V gene accounts for under half, and the remainder has no known explanation. This sample comprises hundreds of thousands of clones, around nine tenths of them detected only once. Roughly 1.9% of the sample goes to the ten largest clones. The source material was PBMCs or T cells enriched from blood (not recorded which). The source is a woman between 18 and 30 years old with acute COVID-19.

This chain joins TRBV20-1 and TRBJ2-1, with D possibly TRBD1 on 5 matching bases. This CDR3 comprises 11 residues. Trimming cost V 6 bases and J 8 bases, with 11 bases left between them. CDR1 and CDR2 from the germline V gene are DFQATT and SNEGSKA (reference sequence). The CDR3 DNA is TGCAGTGCGACAGAGGTGTATGAGCAGTTCTTC. Translating it yields CSATEVYEQFF.

V and J are TRBV3-1 (or the pseudogene TRBV3-2) and TRBJ2-5, with D tentatively TRBD1 (5 bases). Trimming removed 4 bases from V and 1 base from J, with 13 bases in between. CDR1 LGHDT and CDR2 YNNKEL come from the germline V gene (reference sequence). CDR3 length: 15 residues. CDR3 DNA: TGTGCCAGCAGCCCGCAGAGTAGGGGCCAAGAGACCCAGTACTTC. As protein: CASSPQSRGQETQYF.

CDR3 loop: CSVVRGIEETQYF. Here the CDR3 DNA reads TGCAGCGTTGTAAGAGGAATAGAAGAGACCCAGTACTTC. The gene calls are TRBV29-1 and TRBJ2-5; D is unclear. This CDR3 comprises 13 residues. Trimming cost V 4 bases and J 3 bases, with 12 bases left between them. From germline, CDR1 is SQVTM and CDR2 ANQGSEA. Full variable domain (rest looked up from reference TRBV29-1 and TRBJ2-5): SAVISQKPSRDICQRGTSLTIQCQVDSQVTMMFWYRQQPGQSLTLIATANQGSEATYESGFVIDKFPISRPNLTFSTLTVSNMSPEDSSIYLCSVVRGIEETQYFGPGTRLLVL.

The rearrangement links TRBV2 to TRBJ1-5; weak D call: TRBD1 (5 bases). Trimming removed 3 bases at V and 1 base at J, with 13 bases between. The CDR3 has 16 amino acids. Germline assignment: CDR1 SNHLY and CDR2 FYNNEI. The CDR3, as DNA: TGTGCCAGCAGTGAGCGACGGGGGGGGAGCAATCAGCCCCAGCATTTT. Translated: CASSERRGGSNQPQHF. The full variable domain, rest sourced from reference TRBV2 and TRBJ1-5, is EPEVTQTPSHQVTQMGQEVILRCVPISNHLYFYWYRQILGQKVEFLVSFYNNEISEKSEIFDDQFSVERPDGSNFTLKIRSTKLEDSAMYFCASSERRGGSNQPQHFGDGTRLSIL.

The V gene is TRBV5-1, the J gene TRBJ2-3; tentative D call: TRBD2 (5 bases). Per germline, CDR1 SGHRS and CDR2 YFSETQ. With 4 bases removed from V and 0 bases from J, the gap between germline ends came to 12 bases. The CDR3 sequence is 15 residues long. The CDR3 region is CASSLDFLSTDTQYF. In DNA form, the CDR3 reads TGCGCCAGCAGCCTGGACTTCCTCAGCACAGATACGCAGTATTTT.

CDR3 region: CASSPTGPNYEQYF. The CDR3 bases are TGTGCCAGCAGCCCGACAGGGCCCAACTACGAGCAGTACTTC. This sequence joins TRBV7-2 and TRBJ2-7; 7 bases are a match to TRBD1. The CDR3 loop spans 14 amino acids. The J segment lost 3 bases and the V segment lost 5 bases, leaving 7 bases of the junction unmatched. CDR1 is SGHTA, CDR2 FQGNSA, per germline.

The chain couples TRBV24-1 to TRBJ2-2, with D tentatively TRBD2 (5 bases). Germline V gene sequence: CDR1 KGHDR, CDR2 SFDVKD. Trimming cost V 4 bases and J 6 bases, with 11 bases left between them. This CDR3 contains 14 residues. CDR3 nucleotide sequence: TGTGCCACCAGTGAACATAAGGAGGCCGGGGAGCTGTTTTTT. Translated: CATSEHKEAGELFF.

J is TRBJ1-1 and V is TRBV10-1; maybe TRBD1 (6 bases). Germline CDR1 WNHNN, CDR2 SYGVQD (reference sequence). There are 14 residues in the CDR3. Trimming stripped 3 bases from V and 11 bases from J, with 19 bases between. The CDR3 coding sequence is TGCGCCAGCAGTGAAACAGCAGGGGTAGTGCGGGCTTTCTTT. Translating gives CASSETAGVVRAFF.

The chain couples TRBV5-1 to TRBJ2-2, with 7 bases aligning to TRBD2. Germline CDR1 and CDR2: SGHRS and YFSETQ. Trimming at V came to 2 bases and at J to 6 bases, leaving 7 bases not matched to a gene. The CDR3 extends over 15 amino acids. In nucleotides, the CDR3 is TGCGCCAGCAGCTTACGGGGGGTAACTGCCGGGGAGCTGTTTTTT. Amino acid sequence: CASSLRGVTAGELFF.

The chain recombines TRBV28 with TRBJ1-6, with D hard to call. CDR3 size: 14 residues. V shed 3 bases and J shed 11 bases, with 14 bases lying between them. Per germline, CDR1 MDHEN and CDR2 SYDVKM. CDR3 in DNA: TGTGCCAGCAGTTTCGCAATTCCTAGGACACCCCTCCACTTT. Encoded protein: CASSFAIPRTPLHF.

This chain joins TRBV3-1 (or the pseudogene TRBV3-2) and TRBJ1-3; no clear D gene. V was trimmed by 1 base and J by 0 bases, leaving 10 bases between them. Germline loops: CDR1 LGHDT, CDR2 YNNKEL (reference sequence). There are 16 residues in the CDR3. This CDR3 is CASSQGEILSGNTIYF. The CDR3 nucleotides read TGTGCCAGCAGCCAAGGGGAGATACTCTCTGGAAACACCATATATTTT.

The chain recombines TRBV10-3 with TRBJ2-3, with TRBD2 identical over 11 bases. CDR1 is ENHRY and CDR2 is SYGVKD in the germline V gene. The CDR3 length is 17 residues. Germline trimming cut 0 bases from V and 3 bases from J; bases unmatched to any gene: 5. The DNA for the CDR3 is TGTGCCATCAGTGAGTCCGGACTAGCGGGTCCGACAGATACGCAGTATTTT. The encoded protein is CAISESGLAGPTDTQYF.

The gene calls are TRBV4-1 and TRBJ1-2; D gene uncertain. The CDR3 loop spans 15 amino acids. CDR1 and CDR2 from the germline V gene are MGHRA and YSYEKL. Trimming took 0 bases from V and 4 from J, leaving 12 bases between them. CDR3 nucleotide sequence: TGCGCCAGCAGCCAAGATCGTGGGAGAGGCTATGGCTACACCTTC. This translates into CASSQDRGRGYGYTF.

This clone occurred once. The V gene is TRBV28, the J gene TRBJ1-3, with a weak D call TRBD1 (6 bases). This CDR3 contains 15 residues. Trimming took 2 bases from V and 3 from J, leaving 11 bases between them. Per the germline V gene, CDR1 is MDHEN and CDR2 is SYDVKM. For the CDR3, the DNA is TGTGCCAGCAGTTTACCGACAGGACTTGGAAACACCATATATTTT. Amino acids: CASSLPTGLGNTIYF.

This rearrangement joins TRBV7-2 to TRBJ1-5; D is possibly TRBD1 (5 bases). The V end was cut by 1 base, the J end by 8 bases, with 15 bases between. CDR3 length: 15 residues. The germline CDR1 and CDR2 sequences are SGHTA and FQGNSA. CDR3 protein: CASSLVGTGREPQHF. CDR3 in DNA: TGTGCCAGCAGCTTAGTAGGGACGGGGAGGGAGCCCCAGCATTTT.